The following is a T cell receptor (beta chain) sequence with its context. The antigen is undetermined. The data are from a study of metastatic and nonmetastatic thyroid tumors. Study context: Comparative analysis of repertoires was undertaken across blood and tumor or nodule tissue obtained from malignant and benign thyroid patients. General study results and limits: It was reported that TCR beta diversity was significantly higher in malignant thyroid tumors than benign nodules, in blood and tumor.

In the study's own analysis: What underpinned the distant-metastasis classifier for papillary thyroid cancer was the set of CDR3 differences across clinicopathological groups. TCRdb re-clonotyped the PCR reads via MiXCR. The V and J calls shown here were made by TCRdb, not taken from the authors' results. Of over 9,000 clones in the sample, around two fifths were seen once. No treatment of any kind had been given to any patient before thyroid surgery. Germline V CDR1 and CDR2: SNHLY, FYNNEI. This CDR3 is 14 amino acids long. Trimming took off 2 bases at V and 6 bases at J, with 11 bases between the two ends.

Sequencing was carried out using tumor tissue. The receptor comes from a female donor with papillary thyroid cancer or a benign thyroid nodule (not recorded which). Some clones in this sample may be carry-over from other donors' samples. V usage is TRBV2 and J usage is TRBJ1-5; the D is unclear. The CDR3 bases are TGTGCCAGCAGTGAATCACAGTCAGTTCAGCCCCAGCATTTT. Its protein product is CASSESQSVQPQHF.